These 4 T cell receptor beta chains were all obtained from the same sample, sequenced in a study of blood T cell repertoires in COVID-19 (dated by TCRdb to the early 2020s). The library came from the immunoSEQ multiplex PCR assay. TCRdb re-hosts the immuneACCESS table, in-frame sequences only. Its copies lack some clones; in the studies checked, an unresolved V gene accounts for under half of them, and the cause for the rest is not known. This sample comprises 350,000 or so clones, about 92% of them detected only once. In total, the top ten clones hold about 3.9% of the sample. Sequenced material: peripheral blood. All receptors derive from a woman aged 55-75 years with COVID-19, enrolled during active disease.

The genes are TRBV6-5 and TRBJ2-5, with no clear D. The CDR3 loop spans 14 amino acids. V was cut by 4 bases and J by 2 bases, with 11 bases left in between. The germline gives CDR1 MNHEY, CDR2 SVGAGI. Here the CDR3 reads CASSSGYIQETQYF. In nucleotides, the CDR3 is TGTGCCAGCAGTTCCGGGTACATACAAGAGACCCAGTACTTC.

The rearrangement links TRBV29-1 to TRBJ2-5; 11 bases fit TRBD1. The CDR3 length is 14 residues. The trim removed 7 bases at V and 4 bases at J, leaving 8 bases unmatched. Germline V gene data show CDR1 as SQVTM and CDR2 as ANQGSEA. CDR3 in amino acids: CSGGDRGRGETQYF. CDR3 sequence (DNA): TGCAGCGGTGGGGACAGGGGGAGGGGAGAGACCCAGTACTTC.

CDR3 residues: CASSQGLLGNTIYF. The CDR3, as DNA: TGTGCCAGCAGCCAAGGACTCCTGGGAAACACCATATATTTT. The chain has TRBV3-1 (or the pseudogene TRBV3-2) and TRBJ1-3; D gene ambiguous. With 1 base removed from V and 4 bases from J, the gap between germline ends came to 8 bases. The CDR3 runs to 14 residues. From germline, CDR1 is LGHDT and CDR2 YNNKEL (reference sequence).

This clone has a count of ten or more. The chain joins TRBV28 to TRBJ2-7, with 8 bases fitting TRBD1. Trimming took 7 bases from V and 2 from J; bases not matched to a gene: 13. There are 16 residues in the CDR3. The V gene's germline CDR1 is MDHEN and CDR2 SYDVKM. DNA of the CDR3: TGTGCCAGCACCCCGGCAGGGGGCGCGGTGGCCTACGAGCAGTACTTC. Encoded protein: CASTPAGGAVAYEQYF. Drawing the rest from reference TRBV28 and TRBJ2-7, the complete variable domain is DVKVTQSSRYLVKRTGEKVFLECVQDMDHENMFWYRQDPGLGLRLIYFSYDVKMKEKGDIPEGYSVSREKKERFSLILESASTNQTSMYLCASTPAGGAVAYEQYFGPGTRLTVT.